Detailed here is one TCR beta chain. Its cognate antigen has yet to be identified. No base qualities exist here, and no much larger clone lies one base off it. The source of the sample is a study of T cell changes during pregnancy in multiple sclerosis (dated by TCRdb to the late 2010s). Turning to the overall study: The study examined how the T cell repertoire changed over the course of pregnancy in women with multiple sclerosis.

The library was prepared using the immunoSEQ multiplex PCR assay. What TCRdb holds here is the immuneACCESS table cut down to in-frame rearrangements. Part of the clones is not present; checked against another copy, under half of the missing clones reflect an unresolved V gene, and the others are unexplained. Recorded for this sample are 60,000 or so clones; about 90% of them occurred a single time. In total, the top ten clones hold about 2.1% of the sample. The cysteine opens and the phenylalanine closes a CDR3 of 13 amino acids. CDR3 DNA only is kept here, 39 bases in frame from base 1. The junction shows trimming of 7 bases on V and 3 bases on J, and the gene matches do not reach 6 bases of it. According to the germline V gene, CDR1 reads SQVTM and CDR2 reads ANQGSEA.

The input for sequencing was peripheral blood, taken in the second trimester of pregnancy. The rearranged chain carries TRBV29-1 and TRBJ1-1, with 9 central nucleotides matching TRBD1. The receptor was isolated from a female donor in good health, enrolled as a control in a pregnancy study. The sequence in DNA is TGCAGCGCCACAGGGGGCAGGGACACTGAAGCTTTCTTT. The resulting protein is CSATGGRDTEAFF. When the CDR3 is completed using the reference TRBV29-1 and TRBJ1-1 genes on either side, the full variable domain is SAVISQKPSRDICQRGTSLTIQCQVDSQVTMMFWYRQQPGQSLTLIATANQGSEATYESGFVIDKFPISRPNLTFSTLTVSNMSPEDSSIYLCSATGGRDTEAFFGQGTRLTVV.